This TCR beta chain was retrieved from a study of shared clonotypes between healthy human individuals. Deep-level running was used for the assay. As originally analysed: ImmunoSEQ junction-only sequences lacked quality scores, so their filtering differed. This table comes from immunoSEQ multiplex PCR, and its TCRdb copy is limited to in-frame clones, with some not included. D and trimming come from the DNA, and the V and J calls and clone size come from that table. The sample holds 600,000 or so clones, roughly 96% seen once. Naive CD8 cells, CD45RO-negative and positively selected for CCR7, excluded terminally differentiated effector memory CD45RA+ cells. Germline V lookup: CDR1 SGDLS, CDR2 YYNGEE. The CDR3 is 14 amino acids. V was shortened by 0 bases and J by 3 bases, with 10 bases between the two germline ends.

The chain carries TRBV9 and TRBJ2-7, with D perhaps matching TRBD2 (5 bases). The receptor was isolated from a woman in her twenties or thirties in good health. The sequencing input was naive CD8+ T cells sorted from blood. The CDR3 sequence is CASSVAVSDYEQYF. CDR3 in DNA: TGTGCCAGCAGCGTAGCTGTTAGCGACTACGAGCAGTACTTC.